The 9 T cell receptor beta chains below were found in one sample sequenced in a study of T cells in Graves' hyperthyroidism and ophthalmopathy. From RNA transcripts, TCR beta CDR3 regions were amplified. Carried out on the TCR CDR3, a first-round RT-PCR used the HTBI primer set. MiXCR, run by TCRdb on the multiplex PCR reads, gives a single entry per CDR3 protein. The data show about 400,000 distinct CDR3 sequences, with just under 15% seen just once and 32% held by the top ten. Material: blood. The receptor source for this set is a woman aged 25 to 45 with Graves' hyperthyroidism.

This clonotype has a count of ten or more. The gene calls are TRBV27 and TRBJ2-7, with D unclear. Germline loops: CDR1 MNHEY, CDR2 SMNVEV (reference sequence). The CDR3 runs to 14 residues. Trimming cost V 5 bases and J 2 bases, with 13 bases left between them. CDR3 region: CASSIDIGPYEQYF. DNA of the CDR3: TGTGCCAGCAGTATCGACATAGGGCCCTACGAGCAGTACTTC.

This clonotype was seen at least ten times. The CDR3 nucleotides read TGCGCCAGCAGCGTAACAGGGGATCAGCCCCAGCATTTT. Protein: CASSVTGDQPQHF. V and J are TRBV5-1 and TRBJ1-5, with 7 bases aligning to TRBD1. This CDR3 comprises 13 residues. V was pared by 4 bases and J by 5 bases, with 3 bases of the junction left unmatched. Germline loops: CDR1 SGHRS, CDR2 YFSETQ.

The chain uses TRBV11-2 and TRBJ1-1; 8 bases agree with TRBD1. The CDR3 contains 14 residues. Unmatched junction bases numbered 5, after V lost 3 bases and J lost 5 bases. Germline assignment: CDR1 SGHAT and CDR2 FQNNGV. The CDR3 bases are TGTGCCAGCAGCTTGACAGGGGCGGCTACTGAAGCTTTCTTT. It codes for CASSLTGAATEAFF.

This clonotype has only one observation. The chain joins TRBV10-3 to TRBJ1-3, with 7 nucleotides matching TRBD1. The CDR3 is made up of 15 amino acids. V was pared by 6 bases and J by 2 bases, with 7 bases of the junction left unmatched. CDR1 is ENHRY and CDR2 is SYGVKD in the germline V gene. The CDR3 coding sequence is TGTGCCATCAGCGCGGGACAGACGACTGGAAACACCATATATTTT. Amino acid sequence: CAISAGQTTGNTIYF.

In its sample, this clonotype was seen a few times. CDR3 coding DNA: TGTGCCAGCAGCTTAGGGTTTTCCGGGACTCATGAGACCCAGTACTTC. It codes for CASSLGFSGTHETQYF. J is TRBJ2-5 and V is TRBV7-6, with D possibly being TRBD2 (6 bases). The CDR3 has 16 amino acids. CDR1 is SGHVS, CDR2 FNYEAQ, per germline. Trimming shortened V by 1 base and J by 5 bases, and 17 bases separated the two germline ends.

This rearrangement joins TRBV7-9 to TRBJ2-7; TRBD2 might be the D (6 bases). Trimming stripped 5 bases from V and 7 bases from J, with 12 bases between. Germline-derived CDR1 and CDR2 are SEHNR and FQNEAQ (reference sequence). This CDR3 is built from 12 residues. The CDR3 nucleotides read TGTGCCAGCAGCCCGCGGGGCCAAGAGCAGTACTTC. Its protein is CASSPRGQEQYF.

This chain connects TRBV6-1 to TRBJ1-5; 8 nucleotides align to TRBD1. J lost 1 base, V lost 8 bases, and 4 bases had no gene match. This CDR3 comprises 14 residues. Per germline, CDR1 MNHNS and CDR2 SASEGT. CDR3 protein: CASQDRVSNQPQHF. The CDR3 nucleotides are TGTGCCAGCCAGGACAGGGTGAGCAATCAGCCCCAGCATTTT.

The gene calls are TRBV14 and TRBJ2-7; maybe TRBD1 (6 bases). Trimming removed 0 bases at V and 3 bases at J, with 6 bases between. The CDR3 covers 13 residues. Germline loops: CDR1 SGHDN, CDR2 FVKESK. In DNA, the CDR3 is TGTGCCAGCAGCCAAGACAGGGGCTACGAGCAGTACTTC. Protein product: CASSQDRGYEQYF.

The J gene is TRBJ2-1, the V gene TRBV7-9; 9 bases are a match to TRBD2. In germline, CDR1 is SEHNR, CDR2 FQNEAQ (reference sequence). The CDR3 is 17 amino acids. Trimming at V came to 3 bases and at J to 0 bases, leaving 6 bases not matched to a gene. The DNA for the CDR3 is TGTGCCAGCAGCTTTCGGGCTAGCGGGACCTCCTACAATGAGCAGTTCTTC. It translates to CASSFRASGTSYNEQFF.